This T cell receptor beta chain was captured in a study of T cell responses to AZD1222 COVID-19 vaccine. On the study more broadly: Second doses were pooled across both intervals (about 4 or about 12 weeks).

Of note for this clone: Its antigen is currently unknown.

Clones were sequenced by immunoSEQ multiplex PCR, and TCRdb holds only the in-frame ones, with some missing. The repertoire holds more than 250,000 clones, with about 92% as singletons. General study findings and limits: Just a handful of people given AZD1222 tested seropositive at baseline. Regions 160-218 and 743-854 dominated among vaccine-associated CD4 TCRs spanning spike.

Per germline, CDR1 LGHNA and CDR2 YSLEER. The CDR3 is 15 amino acids. The trim removed 3 bases at V and 2 bases at J, leaving 5 bases unmatched. Sequencing used peripheral blood, obtained on day 0 of AZD1222 vaccination. The receptor was isolated from an adult in good health. V gene TRBV4-3 combines with J gene TRBJ2-3, with TRBD1 matching 7 bases. CDR3 nucleotide sequence: TGCGCCAGCAGCCACGAGGGACAGTCCACAGATACGCAGTATTTT. As protein: CASSHEGQSTDTQYF.